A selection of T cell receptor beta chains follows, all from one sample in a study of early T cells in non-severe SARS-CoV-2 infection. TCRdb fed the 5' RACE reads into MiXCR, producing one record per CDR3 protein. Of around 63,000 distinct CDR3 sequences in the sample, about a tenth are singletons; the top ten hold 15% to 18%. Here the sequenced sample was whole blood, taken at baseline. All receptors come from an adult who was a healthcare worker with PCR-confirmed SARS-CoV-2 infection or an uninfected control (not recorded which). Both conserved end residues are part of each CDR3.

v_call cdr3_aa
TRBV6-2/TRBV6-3 CASTDTPGWADSGNTIYF
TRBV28 CATRGVTGELFF
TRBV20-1 CSASWDWGTEAFF
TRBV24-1 CATSVAGGGNEQFF
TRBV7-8 CASSLEDSYEQYF
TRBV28 CASIQGIGADTQYF
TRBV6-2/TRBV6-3 CASSYSQYEQFF
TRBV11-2 CASSLGLAGGPWETQYF
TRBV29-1 CSVGVGGFQETQYF
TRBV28 CASTGENGDEQFF
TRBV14 CASSQVKGGEQYF
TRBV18 CASSPQTGTASYEQYF
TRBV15 CATGGGQETQYF
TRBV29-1 CSVATGTGSYEQYF
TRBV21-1 CASSPRTGTHGYTF
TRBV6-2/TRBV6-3 CASSYLSFNEQFF
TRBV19 CASSMGFGRNTEAFF
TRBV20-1 CSLKGTGDAYEQYF
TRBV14 CASSRSGASVVQYF
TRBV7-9 CASSLESLGYTF
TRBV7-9 CASSSSERRQSSYEQYF
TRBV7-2 CASSLGLAGGGANVLTF
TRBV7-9 CASSLSTGTYNEQFF
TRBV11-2 CASSFPPLESGRVPITDTQYF
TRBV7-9 CASSLGTETQYF
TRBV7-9 CASGGQGTEAFF
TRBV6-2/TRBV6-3 CASRRTRDSLNQPQHF
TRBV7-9 CASSLVRGYNEQFF